This T cell receptor beta chain was identified during a study of T cell responses to AZD1222 COVID-19 vaccine. This clone was detected a few times. As yet, its antigen is unknown. This CDR3 is 13 amino acids long. CDR1 is MNHEY, CDR2 SMNVEV, per germline (reference sequence). Trimming at V came to 4 bases and at J to 5 bases, leaving 4 bases not matched to a gene. Study-wide points: Repertoire sampling happened only post peak T cell response. Donors, mostly white British, included more females; clonal diversity was possibly underestimated. Compared with day 0, the breadth and depth of the Spike-specific TCR repertoire rose significantly after two doses of AZD1222. Seropositive status at baseline applied to only six AZD1222 recipients.

Data came from immunoSEQ multiplex PCR; TCRdb stores just in-frame clones and leaves some out. The table records about 99,000 clones, around 90% of them present only once. The receptor was derived from an adult in good health. This chain connects TRBV27 to TRBJ2-5, with 7 bases aligning to TRBD2. The sample consisted of peripheral blood, taken on day 0 of AZD1222 vaccination. CDR3 DNA sequence: TGTGCCAGCAGTTACAGCGGGAAGGAGACCCAGTACTTC. It translates to CASSYSGKETQYF.